This TCR beta chain was recovered during a study of shared clonotypes between healthy human individuals. Using immunoSEQ multiplex PCR, the repertoire was profiled, and TCRdb retains in-frame clones only, with some absent. The sample has more than 200,000 clones; about 65% are singletons. Trimming removed 0 bases at V and 1 base at J, with 7 bases between. The CDR3 extends over 14 amino acids. CDR1 and CDR2 from the germline V gene are SGHNT and YYREEE (reference sequence). Input material: memory CD4+ T cells sorted from blood. Subset: CD45RA-negative fraction. The chain has TRBV5-4 and TRBJ2-5, with D unclear. This receptor was taken from a young man in good health. CDR3 region: CASSLGAPQETQYF. As DNA, the CDR3 is TGTGCCAGCAGCTTGGGGGCTCCCCAAGAGACCCAGTACTTC.